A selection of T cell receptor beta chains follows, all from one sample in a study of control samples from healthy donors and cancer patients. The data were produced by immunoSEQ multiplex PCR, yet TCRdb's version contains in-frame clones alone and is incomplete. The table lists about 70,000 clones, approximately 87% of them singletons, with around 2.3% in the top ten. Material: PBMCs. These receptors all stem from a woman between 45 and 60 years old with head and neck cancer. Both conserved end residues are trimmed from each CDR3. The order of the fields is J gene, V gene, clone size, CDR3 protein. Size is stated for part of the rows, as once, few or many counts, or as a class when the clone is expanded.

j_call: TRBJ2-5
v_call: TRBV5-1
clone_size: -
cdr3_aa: ASSPGLAGQETQY

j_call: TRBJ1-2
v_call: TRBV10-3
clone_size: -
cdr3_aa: AISEDRSYGYT

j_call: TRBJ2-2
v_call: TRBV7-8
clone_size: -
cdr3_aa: ASSGLDWAGELF

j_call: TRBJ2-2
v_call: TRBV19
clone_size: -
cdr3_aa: ASSQTGRAPPYTGELF

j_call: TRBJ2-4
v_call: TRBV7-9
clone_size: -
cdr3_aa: ASSSAVGAKNIQY

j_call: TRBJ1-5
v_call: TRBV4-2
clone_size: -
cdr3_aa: ASSQDEGSNQPQH

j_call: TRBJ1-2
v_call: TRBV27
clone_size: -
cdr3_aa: ASSLTRGGGAGYT

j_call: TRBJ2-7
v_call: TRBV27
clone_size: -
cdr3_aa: ASSLRGQGLTSSYEQY

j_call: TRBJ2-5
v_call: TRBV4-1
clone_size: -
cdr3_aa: ASNPSGTQETQY

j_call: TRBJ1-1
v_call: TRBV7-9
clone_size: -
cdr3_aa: ASSPANSLNTEAF

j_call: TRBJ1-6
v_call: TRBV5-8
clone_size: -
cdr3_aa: ASSLDASSPLH

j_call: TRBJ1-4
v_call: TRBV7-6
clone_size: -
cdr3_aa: ASSLDPEGEKLF

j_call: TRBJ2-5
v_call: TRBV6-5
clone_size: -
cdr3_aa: ASRIGGSQETQY

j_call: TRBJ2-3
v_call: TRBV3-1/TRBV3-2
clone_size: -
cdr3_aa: ASSQIGATPDTQY

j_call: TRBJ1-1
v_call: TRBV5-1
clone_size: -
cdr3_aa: ASSSGDRDATEAF

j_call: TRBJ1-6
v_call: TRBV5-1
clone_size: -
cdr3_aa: ASSLGTGESPLH

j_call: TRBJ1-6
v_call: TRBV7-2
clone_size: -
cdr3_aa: ASSLWAGSNSPLH

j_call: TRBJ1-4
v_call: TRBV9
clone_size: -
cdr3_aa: ASSEVTGSFNEKLF

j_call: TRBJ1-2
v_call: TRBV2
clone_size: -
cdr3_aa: ASSEDGIRGAKSYGYT

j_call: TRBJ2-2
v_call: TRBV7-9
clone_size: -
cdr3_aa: ASFPRRTNTGELF

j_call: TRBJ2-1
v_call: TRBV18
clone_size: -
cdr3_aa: ASSLGTGILNEQF

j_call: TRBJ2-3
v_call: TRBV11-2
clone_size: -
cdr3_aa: ASSLAPGRRTDTQY

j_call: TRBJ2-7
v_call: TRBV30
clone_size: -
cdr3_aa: AWAQGVFSYEQY

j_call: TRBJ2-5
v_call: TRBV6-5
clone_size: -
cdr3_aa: ACRDTGRGEAQY

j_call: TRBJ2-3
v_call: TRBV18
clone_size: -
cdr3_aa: ASSPRQGAADTQY

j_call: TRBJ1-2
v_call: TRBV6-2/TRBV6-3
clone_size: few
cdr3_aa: ASRPTGREGYT

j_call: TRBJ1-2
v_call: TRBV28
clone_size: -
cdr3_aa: ASGSGAYGYT

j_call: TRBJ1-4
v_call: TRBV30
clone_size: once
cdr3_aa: ARSSGTGNEKLF

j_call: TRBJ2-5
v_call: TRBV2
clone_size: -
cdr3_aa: ASGTQETQY

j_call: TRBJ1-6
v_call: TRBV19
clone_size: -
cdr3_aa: ASTSSGTVNSPLH

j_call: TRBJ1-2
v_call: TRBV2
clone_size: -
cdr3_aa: ASRTGENYGYT

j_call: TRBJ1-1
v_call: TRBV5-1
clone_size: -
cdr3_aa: ASSLDTGTEAF

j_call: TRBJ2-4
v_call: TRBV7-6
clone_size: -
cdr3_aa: ASSLGTGTGNIQY